These 25 T cell receptor beta chains came from one sample sequenced in a study of blood T cell repertoires in COVID-19. TCRdb keeps only in-frame clones here, not all; method: immunoSEQ multiplex PCR. The sample has 72,000 or so clones; 85% to 90% are singletons. Source material: peripheral blood. These TCRs come from a man in his sixties with acute or convalescent COVID-19.

The gene calls are TRBV24-1 and TRBJ2-7; no firm D call. This CDR3 comprises 10 residues. Trimming removed 5 bases at V and 9 bases at J, with 7 bases between. Germline V gene lookup returns CDR1 KGHDR and CDR2 SFDVKD. The chain's CDR3 is CATSGELQYF. The CDR3 DNA reads TGTGCCACCAGTGGTGAGTTGCAGTACTTC.

The chain employs TRBV27 and TRBJ1-1; TRBD1 matches 7 bases. The germline V gene encodes CDR1 MNHEY and CDR2 SMNVEV (reference sequence). The CDR3 loop spans 14 amino acids. Trimming took 8 bases from V and 1 from J; bases not matched to a gene: 7. DNA for the CDR3: TGTGCCAGCCAGTCCGGGACAGCGAACACTGAAGCTTTCTTT. It translates to CASQSGTANTEAFF.

The chain couples TRBV7-9 to TRBJ1-4; 10 bases align to TRBD1. Germline loops: CDR1 SEHNR, CDR2 FQNEAQ (reference sequence). V was pared by 5 bases and J by 4 bases, with 4 bases of the junction left unmatched. The CDR3 covers 15 residues. CDR3 coding DNA: TGTGCCAGCAGCCGGAGGACAGGGGGTAATGAAAAACTGTTTTTT. As protein: CASSRRTGGNEKLFF.

This chain uses TRBV6-6 with TRBJ2-1; weak D call: TRBD2 (5 bases). The CDR3 contains 11 residues. CDR1 MNHNY and CDR2 SVGAGI come from the germline V gene (reference sequence). V was cut by 10 bases and J by 8 bases, with 12 bases left in between. The DNA for the CDR3 is TGTGCCACCGGACTCGCCCATGAGCAGTTCTTC. Translation: CATGLAHEQFF.

This CDR3 reads CASGNTGFGSSYEQYF. The CDR3 DNA is TGTGCTAGTGGTAACACAGGGTTTGGGAGCTCCTACGAGCAGTACTTC. This chain uses TRBV12-5 with TRBJ2-7, with a possible D match to TRBD1 (6 bases). Germline loops: CDR1 LGHNT, CDR2 FRNRAP. V lost 5 bases and J 0 bases, leaving 17 bases between the germline ends. The CDR3 totals 16 residues.

The rearrangement links TRBV24-1 to TRBJ2-2; D gene ambiguous. The V and J ends lost 4 bases and 8 bases respectively, with 13 bases between them. CDR1 is KGHDR and CDR2 is SFDVKD in the germline V gene. The CDR3 length is 14 residues. The CDR3: CATSDPPAAGELFF. DNA for the CDR3: TGTGCCACCAGTGACCCCCCTGCTGCGGGGGAGCTGTTTTTT.

The chain is built from TRBV3-1 (or the pseudogene TRBV3-2) and TRBJ2-7, with a weak D call TRBD2 (5 bases). The CDR3 length is 16 residues. Germline V gene sequence: CDR1 LGHDT, CDR2 YNNKEL (reference sequence). Trimming shortened V by 4 bases and J by 0 bases, and 16 bases separated the two germline ends. The CDR3 spells CASSPTRDGISYEQYF. The DNA for the CDR3 is TGTGCCAGCAGCCCCACCCGAGACGGGATCTCCTACGAGCAGTACTTC.

This chain uses TRBV9 with TRBJ1-1; D is perhaps TRBD1 (6 bases). Looked up from germline, CDR1 is SGDLS and CDR2 is YYNGEE. The CDR3 has 11 amino acids. Trimming stripped 2 bases from V and 8 bases from J, with 7 bases between. The CDR3 sequence is CASSVGQEAFF. The CDR3 DNA is TGTGCCAGCAGCGTCGGACAGGAAGCTTTCTTT.

The chain carries TRBV19 and TRBJ1-2; D is possibly TRBD1 (6 bases). Germline V gene sequence: CDR1 LNHDA, CDR2 SQIVND (reference sequence). V dropped 0 bases and J dropped 4 bases, with 18 bases sitting between them. This CDR3 is built from 17 residues. The CDR3 loop reads CASSIDSGQYAPYGYTF. CDR3 DNA: TGTGCCAGTAGTATAGATTCCGGACAGTATGCTCCCTATGGCTACACCTTC.

CDR3 in amino acids: CASSLTGVNQPQHF. CDR3 sequence (DNA): TGTGCCAGCAGCCTGACAGGGGTCAATCAGCCCCAGCATTTT. This rearrangement joins TRBV5-6 to TRBJ1-5, with 8 nucleotides matching TRBD1. CDR3 length: 14 residues. CDR1 and CDR2 from the germline V gene are SGHDT and YYEEEE. V shed 4 bases and J 3 bases; nucleotides not matched to a gene: 3.

The V call is TRBV7-9, the J call TRBJ1-1; TRBD1 aligns across 7 bases. The CDR3 loop spans 13 amino acids. Germline CDR1 reads SEHNR; CDR2 reads FQNEAQ (reference sequence). V trimming: 8 bases; J trimming: 11 bases; junction bases outside the gene matches: 14. As DNA, the CDR3 is TGTGCCAGCGCTGACCTCCGGGACAGCGACGCTTTCTTT. Translation gives CASADLRDSDAFF.

The chain combines TRBV29-1 with TRBJ2-7; D is undetermined. The V and J ends lost 4 bases and 0 bases respectively, with 10 bases between them. This CDR3 comprises 13 residues. Germline CDR1 reads SQVTM; CDR2 reads ANQGSEA. CDR3 residues: CSVVRDNSYEQYF. CDR3 nucleotide sequence: TGCAGCGTTGTCCGTGACAACTCCTACGAGCAGTACTTC.

The chain carries TRBV7-9 and TRBJ2-6, with 9 bases that match TRBD1. Germline CDR1 and CDR2: SEHNR and FQNEAQ (reference sequence). The V and J ends lost 3 bases and 0 bases, in that order; junction bases with no gene match: 9. CDR3 length: 19 residues. The CDR3 loop reads CASSFRGTGSSSGANVLTF. Here the CDR3 DNA reads TGTGCCAGCAGCTTCCGTGGGACAGGGAGCTCCTCTGGGGCCAACGTCCTGACTTTC.

This rearrangement joins TRBV15 to TRBJ1-5; 9 positions match TRBD1. This CDR3 spans 16 amino acids. CDR1 is LNHNV, CDR2 YYDKDF, per germline (reference sequence). J gave up 4 bases and V 0 bases, and 4 bases lay outside the gene matches. For the CDR3, the DNA is TGTGCCACCAGCAGAGATACAGGACAGGGGAATCAGCCCCAGCATTTT. Its translation: CATSRDTGQGNQPQHF.

This rearrangement joins TRBV19 to TRBJ2-3; no reliable D call. The CDR3 is made up of 16 amino acids. In germline, CDR1 is LNHDA, CDR2 SQIVND (reference sequence). The V and J ends lost 3 bases and 6 bases respectively, with 19 bases between them. The CDR3 sequence is CASSIRLGRVLDTQYF. In DNA form, the CDR3 reads TGTGCCAGTAGTATCCGACTTGGCCGGGTCCTGGATACGCAGTATTTT.

This clone was counted only a few times. The chain is built from TRBV7-3 and TRBJ2-2; D uncertain. The CDR3 is 13 amino acids. V was trimmed by 2 bases and J by 4 bases, leaving 5 bases between them. From germline, CDR1 is SGHTA and CDR2 FQGTGA. The CDR3 loop is CASSLYSTGELFF. Here the CDR3 DNA reads TGTGCCAGCAGCTTATACAGCACCGGGGAGCTGTTTTTT.

The chain is built from TRBV11-2 and TRBJ1-4; 7 bases fit TRBD1. Germline lookup yields CDR1 SGHAT and CDR2 FQNNGV. V trimming: 5 bases; J trimming: 9 bases; junction bases outside the gene matches: 9. This CDR3 has 14 amino acids. CDR3 DNA: TGTGCCAGCAGCCGAACCCGACAGGGCCAAAAACTGTTTTTT. It is translated as CASSRTRQGQKLFF. Supplemented by reference TRBV11-2 and TRBJ1-4, the full variable domain reads EAGVAQSPRYKIIEKRQSVAFWCNPISGHATLYWYQQILGQGPKLLIQFQNNGVVDDSQLPKDRFSAERLKGVDSTLKIQPAKLEDSAVYLCASSRTRQGQKLFFGSGTQLSVL.

This chain links TRBV10-2 with TRBJ1-5; D is possibly TRBD1 (6 bases). Germline lookup yields CDR1 WSHSY and CDR2 SAAADI. The CDR3 sequence is 14 residues long. V gave up 6 bases and J gave up 1 base, with 10 bases separating them. CDR3 DNA: TGCGCCAGCAGGACCGGACAGAGCAATCAGCCCCAGCATTTT. It codes for CASRTGQSNQPQHF.

This chain connects TRBV18 to TRBJ2-7, with D maybe TRBD1 (6 bases). This CDR3 contains 17 residues. The V gene lost 2 bases and the J gene lost 5 bases, with 22 bases spanning the gap. Germline values: CDR1 KGHSH, CDR2 LQKENI. The CDR3: CASSPAGGRPSADEQYF. The DNA of the CDR3 is TGTGCCAGCTCACCAGCTGGGGGCAGGCCTAGTGCCGACGAGCAGTACTTC. Drawing the rest from reference TRBV18 and TRBJ2-7, the complete variable domain is NAGVMQNPRHLVRRRGQEARLRCSPMKGHSHVYWYRQLPEEGLKFMVYLQKENIIDESGMPKERFSAEFPKEGPSILRIQQVVRGDSAAYFCASSPAGGRPSADEQYFGPGTRLTVT.

The chain couples TRBV9 to TRBJ1-6; 7 bases are shared with TRBD1. The V and J ends lost 4 bases and 9 bases, in that order; junction bases with no gene match: 13. Germline V gene sequence: CDR1 SGDLS, CDR2 YYNGEE. CDR3 length: 16 amino acids. For the CDR3, the DNA is TGTGCCAGCAGCTCTACTCTCGACAGGGAAAGTTCACCCCTCCACTTT. It translates to CASSSTLDRESSPLHF.

The chain combines TRBV6-1 with TRBJ2-1; no clear D gene. Germline V lookup: CDR1 MNHNS, CDR2 SASEGT. V was cut by 2 bases and J by 3 bases, with 11 bases left in between. This CDR3 is 15 amino acids long. The CDR3 sequence: CASSEPSHSYNEQFF. The CDR3 DNA follows: TGTGCCAGCAGTGAACCGTCGCACAGCTACAATGAGCAGTTCTTC.

This chain uses TRBV4-1 with TRBJ2-7, with D perhaps matching TRBD1 (6 bases). V lost 5 bases to trimming and J lost 2 bases, with 10 bases between them. CDR1 is MGHRA, CDR2 YSYEKL, per germline. The CDR3 loop spans 13 amino acids. The chain's CDR3 is CASSSTGTYEQYF. CDR3 DNA: TGCGCCAGCAGCTCGACAGGAACCTACGAGCAGTACTTC.

The chain has TRBV3-1 (or the pseudogene TRBV3-2) and TRBJ2-7; TRBD1 might be the D (5 bases). CDR1 and CDR2 (germline): LGHDT, YNNKEL (reference sequence). With 0 bases removed from V and 3 bases from J, the gap between germline ends came to 15 bases. CDR3 length: 16 residues. The CDR3 region has the DNA TGTGCCAGCAGCCAAGATGGGCACAGGAACCTCTACGAGCAGTACTTC. Translation: CASSQDGHRNLYEQYF.

J is TRBJ2-7 and V is TRBV2; 8 bases match TRBD1. The CDR3 is 16 residues long. With V trimmed by 5 bases and J by 3 bases, 12 bases remained unmatched. Germline values: CDR1 SNHLY, CDR2 FYNNEI. This CDR3 reads CASSPAGTGVYYEQYF. The CDR3 region has the DNA TGTGCCAGCAGTCCTGCTGGGACAGGCGTATACTACGAGCAGTACTTC.

This clone was picked up one time. The chain links TRBV7-9 to TRBJ1-1; D is perhaps TRBD1 (6 bases). Looked up from germline, CDR1 is SEHNR and CDR2 is FQNEAQ (reference sequence). CDR3 length: 15 residues. The germline V and J ends were trimmed by 4 bases and 6 bases, with 18 bases remaining between them. CDR3 loop: CASSSRGPFYAEAFF. The DNA of the CDR3 is TGTGCCAGCAGCTCCAGGGGCCCCTTTTACGCTGAAGCTTTCTTT. Complete variable domain (other parts from reference TRBV7-9 and TRBJ1-1): DTGVSQNPRHKITKRGQNVTFRCDPISEHNRLYWYRQTLGQGPEFLTYFQNEAQLEKSRLLSDRFSAERPKGSFSTLEIQRTEQGDSAMYLCASSSRGPFYAEAFFGQGTRLTVV.